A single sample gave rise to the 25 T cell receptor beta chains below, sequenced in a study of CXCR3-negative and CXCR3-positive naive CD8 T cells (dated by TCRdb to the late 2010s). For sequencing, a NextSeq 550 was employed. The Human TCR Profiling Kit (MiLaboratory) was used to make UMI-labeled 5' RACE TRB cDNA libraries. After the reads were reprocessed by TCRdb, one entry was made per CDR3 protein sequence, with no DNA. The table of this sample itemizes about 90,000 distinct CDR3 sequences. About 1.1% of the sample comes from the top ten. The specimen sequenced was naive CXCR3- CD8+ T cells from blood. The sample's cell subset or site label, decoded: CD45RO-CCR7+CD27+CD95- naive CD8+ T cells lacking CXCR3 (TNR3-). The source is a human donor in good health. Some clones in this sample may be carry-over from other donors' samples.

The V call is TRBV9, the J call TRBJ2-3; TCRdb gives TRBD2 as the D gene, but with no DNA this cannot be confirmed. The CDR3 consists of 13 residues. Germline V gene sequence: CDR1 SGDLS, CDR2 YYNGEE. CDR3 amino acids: CASSTGGTDTQYF.

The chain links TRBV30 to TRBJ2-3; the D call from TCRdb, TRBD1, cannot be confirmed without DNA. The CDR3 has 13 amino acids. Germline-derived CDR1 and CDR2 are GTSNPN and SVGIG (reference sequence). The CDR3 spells CAWQVTGPDTQYF.

This CDR3 is CASSQVTETSFYEQYF. The chain couples TRBV4-1 to TRBJ2-7. Germline-derived CDR1 and CDR2 are MGHRA and YSYEKL. The CDR3 runs 16 residues.

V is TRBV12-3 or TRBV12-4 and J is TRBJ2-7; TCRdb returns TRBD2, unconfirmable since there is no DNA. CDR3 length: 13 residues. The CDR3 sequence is CASSFGETYEQYF.

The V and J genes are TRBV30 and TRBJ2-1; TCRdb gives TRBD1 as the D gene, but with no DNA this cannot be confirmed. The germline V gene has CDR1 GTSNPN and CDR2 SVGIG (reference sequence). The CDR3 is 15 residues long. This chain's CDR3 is CAWSVWTGDYNEQFF. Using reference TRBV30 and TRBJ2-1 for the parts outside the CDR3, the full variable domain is SQTIHQWPATLVQPVGSPLSLECTVEGTSNPNLYWYRQAAGRGLQLLFYSVGIGQISSEVPQNLSASRPQDRQFILSSKKLLLSDSGFYLCAWSVWTGDYNEQFFGPGTRLTVL.

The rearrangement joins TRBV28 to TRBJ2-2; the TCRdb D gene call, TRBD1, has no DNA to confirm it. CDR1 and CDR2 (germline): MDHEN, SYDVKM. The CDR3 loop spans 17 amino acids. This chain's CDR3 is CASMVETRDGNTGELFF. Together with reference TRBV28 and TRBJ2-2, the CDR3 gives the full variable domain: DVKVTQSSRYLVKRTGEKVFLECVQDMDHENMFWYRQDPGLGLRLIYFSYDVKMKEKGDIPEGYSVSREKKERFSLILESASTNQTSMYLCASMVETRDGNTGELFFGEGSRLTVL.

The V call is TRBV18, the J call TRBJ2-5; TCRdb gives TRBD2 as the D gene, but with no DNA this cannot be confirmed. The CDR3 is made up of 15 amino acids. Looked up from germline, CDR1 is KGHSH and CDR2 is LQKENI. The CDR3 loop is CASSPGQALLWTQYF. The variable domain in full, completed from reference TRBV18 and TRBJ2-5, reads NAGVMQNPRHLVRRRGQEARLRCSPMKGHSHVYWYRQLPEEGLKFMVYLQKENIIDESGMPKERFSAEFPKEGPSILRIQQVVRGDSAAYFCASSPGQALLWTQYFGPGTRLLVL.

CDR3 region: CASSLRAEWTEAFF. This chain connects TRBV28 to TRBJ1-1. The germline V gene encodes CDR1 MDHEN and CDR2 SYDVKM. The CDR3 has 14 residues. Complete variable domain (other parts from reference TRBV28 and TRBJ1-1): DVKVTQSSRYLVKRTGEKVFLECVQDMDHENMFWYRQDPGLGLRLIYFSYDVKMKEKGDIPEGYSVSREKKERFSLILESASTNQTSMYLCASSLRAEWTEAFFGQGTRLTVV.

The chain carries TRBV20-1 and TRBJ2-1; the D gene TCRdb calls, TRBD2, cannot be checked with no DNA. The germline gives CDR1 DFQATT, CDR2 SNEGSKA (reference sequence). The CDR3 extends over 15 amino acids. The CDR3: CSARDAASGGIEQFF.

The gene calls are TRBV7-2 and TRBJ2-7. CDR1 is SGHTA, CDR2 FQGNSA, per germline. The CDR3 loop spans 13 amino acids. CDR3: CASNVLGSYEQYF.

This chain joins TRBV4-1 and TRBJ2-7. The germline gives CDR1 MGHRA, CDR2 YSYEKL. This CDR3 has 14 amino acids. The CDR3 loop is CASSQFGLTHEQYF.

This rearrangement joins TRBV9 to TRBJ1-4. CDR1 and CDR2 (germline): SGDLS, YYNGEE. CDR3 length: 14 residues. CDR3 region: CASSVAGFNEKLFF. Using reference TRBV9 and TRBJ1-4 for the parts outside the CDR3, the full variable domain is DSGVTQTPKHLITATGQRVTLRCSPRSGDLSVYWYQQSLDQGLQFLIQYYNGEERAKGNILERFSAQQFPDLHSELNLSSLELGDSALYFCASSVAGFNEKLFFGSGTQLSVL.

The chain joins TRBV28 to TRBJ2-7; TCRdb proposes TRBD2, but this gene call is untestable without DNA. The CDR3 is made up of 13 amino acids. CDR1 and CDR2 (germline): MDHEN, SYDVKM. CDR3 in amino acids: CASSLGLTYEQYF.

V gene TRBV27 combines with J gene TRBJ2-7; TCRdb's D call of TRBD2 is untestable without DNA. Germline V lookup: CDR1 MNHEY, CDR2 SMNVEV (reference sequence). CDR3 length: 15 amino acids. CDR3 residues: CASSLAGGGPYEQYF.

CDR3 protein: CASSYSSQRGYNEQFF. The chain combines TRBV6-2 or TRBV6-3 with TRBJ2-1; no DNA is available, so the TRBD2 call from TCRdb remains unchecked. Germline V CDR1 and CDR2: MNHEY, SVGEGT. This CDR3 has 16 amino acids.

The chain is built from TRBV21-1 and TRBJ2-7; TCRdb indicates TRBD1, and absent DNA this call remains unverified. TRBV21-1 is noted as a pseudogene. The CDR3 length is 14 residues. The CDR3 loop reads CASSKRGDRYEQYF.

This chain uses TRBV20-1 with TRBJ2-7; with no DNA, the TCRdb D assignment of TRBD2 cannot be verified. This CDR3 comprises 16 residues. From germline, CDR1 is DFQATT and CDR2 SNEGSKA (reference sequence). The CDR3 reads CSAKTGTRIGSYEQYF.

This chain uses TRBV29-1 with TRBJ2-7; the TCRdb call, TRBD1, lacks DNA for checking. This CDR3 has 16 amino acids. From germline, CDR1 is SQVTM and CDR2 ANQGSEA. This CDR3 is CSVDGGPGTELREQYF.

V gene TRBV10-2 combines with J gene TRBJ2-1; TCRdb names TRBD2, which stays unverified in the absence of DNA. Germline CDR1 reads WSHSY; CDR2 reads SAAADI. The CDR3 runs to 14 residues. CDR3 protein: CASTSWTRIDEQFF.

CDR3 sequence: CATSVDGGTTYNEQFF. V is TRBV24-1 and J is TRBJ2-1; TCRdb's D gene call, TRBD1, goes unchecked for lack of DNA. The CDR3 runs to 16 residues. The germline CDR1 and CDR2 sequences are KGHDR and SFDVKD.

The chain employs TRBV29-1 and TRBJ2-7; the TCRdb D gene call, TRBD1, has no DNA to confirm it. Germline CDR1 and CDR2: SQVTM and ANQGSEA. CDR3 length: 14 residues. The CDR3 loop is CSVVGGGGSYEQYF.

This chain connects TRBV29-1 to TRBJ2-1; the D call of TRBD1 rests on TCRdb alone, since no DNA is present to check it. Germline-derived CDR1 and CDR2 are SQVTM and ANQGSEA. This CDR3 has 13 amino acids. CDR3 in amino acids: CSVYGTGPPEQFF.

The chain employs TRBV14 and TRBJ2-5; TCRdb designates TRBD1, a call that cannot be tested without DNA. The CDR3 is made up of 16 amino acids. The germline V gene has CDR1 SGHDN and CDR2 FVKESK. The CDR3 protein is CASSPRQVLYQETQYF.

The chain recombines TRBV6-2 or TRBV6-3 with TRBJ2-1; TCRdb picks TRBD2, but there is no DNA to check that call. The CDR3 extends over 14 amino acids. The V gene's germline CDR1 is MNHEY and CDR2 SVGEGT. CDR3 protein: CASSPSGGYNEQFF.

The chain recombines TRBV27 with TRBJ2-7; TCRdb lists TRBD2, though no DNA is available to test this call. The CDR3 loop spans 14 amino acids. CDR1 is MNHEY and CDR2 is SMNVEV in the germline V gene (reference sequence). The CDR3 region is CASSPLGLSYEQYF.